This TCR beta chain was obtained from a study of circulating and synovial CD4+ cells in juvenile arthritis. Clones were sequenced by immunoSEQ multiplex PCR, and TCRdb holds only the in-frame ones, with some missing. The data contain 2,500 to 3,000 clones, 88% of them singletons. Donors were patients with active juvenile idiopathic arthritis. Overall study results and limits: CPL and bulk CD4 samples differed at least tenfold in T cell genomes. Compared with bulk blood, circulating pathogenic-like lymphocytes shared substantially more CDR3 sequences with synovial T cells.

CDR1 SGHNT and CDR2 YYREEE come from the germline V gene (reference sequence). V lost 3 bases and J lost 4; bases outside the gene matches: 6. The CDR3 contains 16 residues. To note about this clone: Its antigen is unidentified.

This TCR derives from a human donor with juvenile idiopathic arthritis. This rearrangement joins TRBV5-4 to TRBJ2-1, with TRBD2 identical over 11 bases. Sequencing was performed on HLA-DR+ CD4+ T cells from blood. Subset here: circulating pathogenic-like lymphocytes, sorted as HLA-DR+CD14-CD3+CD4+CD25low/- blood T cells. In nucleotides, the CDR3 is TGTGCCAGCAGCTGGTTGACTAGCGGGACTTACAATGAGCAGTTCTTC. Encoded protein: CASSWLTSGTYNEQFF.